This entry concerns a single TCR beta chain. Here immunoSEQ multiplex PCR was the method, and the copy in TCRdb shows in-frame clones only, minus some. The sample holds under 140,000 clones, approximately 90% seen once. The data belong to a study of control samples from healthy donors and cancer patients. This CDR3 has 14 residues. Germline V gives CDR1 SGDLS, CDR2 YYNGEE. V shed 0 bases and J shed 4 bases, with 10 bases lying between them. The chain uses TRBV9 and TRBJ2-5; TRBD1 is a possible D gene (5 bases). The sequence was collected from a woman aged 55-69 years with lung cancer. The specimen was PBMCs. The CDR3 sequence is CASSVVGQGETQYF. As DNA, the CDR3 is TGTGCCAGCAGCGTAGTCGGGCAGGGAGAGACCCAGTACTTC.